These 5 T cell receptor beta chains came from one sample sequenced in a study of T cell responses to AZD1222 COVID-19 vaccine. Measured with immunoSEQ multiplex PCR; TCRdb has only the in-frame clones, and not every one. The sample carries some 160,000 clones, around 90% recorded once. Specimen: peripheral blood, collected 28 days after the second AZD1222 dose. The receptors were sampled from an adult who received the AZD1222 COVID-19 vaccine.

This sequence joins TRBV2 and TRBJ1-5; 9 bases agree with TRBD1. The germline CDR1 and CDR2 sequences are SNHLY and FYNNEI. The CDR3 length is 16 residues. Trimming removed 3 bases from V and 4 bases from J; junction bases left unmatched: 7. This chain's CDR3 is CASSDSRDRENQPQHF. The CDR3 bases are TGTGCCAGCAGTGACAGCAGGGACAGGGAAAATCAGCCCCAGCATTTT.

Comments on this clone: The same CDR3 can be traced to other DNA sequences in this sample. This chain connects TRBV5-1 to TRBJ2-1; 8 bases match TRBD1. This CDR3 is built from 15 residues. CDR1 and CDR2 (germline): SGHRS, YFSETQ. J was trimmed by 0 bases and V by 3 bases; bases with no gene match: 2. CDR3 region: CASSSTGGSYNEQFF. For the CDR3, the DNA is TGCGCCAGCAGCTCCACAGGGGGCTCCTACAATGAGCAGTTCTTC.

The J gene is TRBJ1-5, the V gene TRBV7-6; perhaps TRBD1 as D (5 bases). Trimming removed 3 bases at V and 7 bases at J, with 10 bases between. The germline V gene has CDR1 SGHVS and CDR2 FNYEAQ. CDR3 size: 13 residues. The CDR3 bases are TGTGCCAGCAGCTTCGGGGGGTCCCAGCCCCAGCATTTT. Encoded protein: CASSFGGSQPQHF.

This chain links TRBV2 with TRBJ1-6; 9 bases align to TRBD1. The junction had 1 base not matched to a gene; V was cut back by 5 bases and J by 5 bases. This CDR3 region has 14 residues. Germline V lookup: CDR1 SNHLY, CDR2 FYNNEI. CDR3 protein: CASSRTGDNSPLHF. The CDR3 DNA follows: TGTGCCAGCAGTAGGACAGGGGATAATTCACCCCTCCACTTT.

The chain is built from TRBV6-6 and TRBJ2-3; D may match TRBD1 or TRBD2 (5 bases each). The germline gives CDR1 MNHNY, CDR2 SVGAGI (reference sequence). This CDR3 has 17 residues. The V and J ends lost 5 bases and 3 bases respectively, with 21 bases between them. This CDR3 is CASSPLPGPRATDTQYF. CDR3 DNA sequence: TGTGCCAGCAGTCCTCTTCCGGGACCAAGAGCGACAGATACGCAGTATTTT.